The sequence of this T cell receptor beta chain was determined in a study of shared clonotypes between healthy human individuals. The length of the CDR3 is 15 residues. Trimming removed 6 bases at V and 0 bases at J, with 12 bases between. The germline V gene encodes CDR1 MDHEN and CDR2 SYDVKM. Libraries were prepared by immunoSEQ multiplex PCR; TCRdb keeps only in-frame clonotypes and omits some of them. The table lists under 850,000 clones, over 60% of them singletons, with 1.8% in the top ten. A CD45RA+ naive subset and a CD45RA-negative memory subset were split from CD4+ cells. Sequenced sample: memory CD4+ T cells sorted from blood. Indicated subset: CD45RA-negative fraction. This chain uses TRBV28 with TRBJ1-3; D remains ambiguous. This TCR derives from a woman aged 30 to 39 in good health. The CDR3 DNA follows: TGTGCCAGCAGACCCGGATCCCACTCTGGAAACACCATATATTTT. Its translation is CASRPGSHSGNTIYF.